Below, 14 T cell receptor beta chains from the same sample are listed, as sequenced in a study of CD8 T cells in ankylosing spondylitis. One entry per CDR3 protein, called by TCRdb with MiXCR from the 5' RACE reads. The repertoire has about 220,000 distinct CDR3 sequences, roughly 26% of them found once; the top ten carry 5% to 8%. Source material: blood, either unsorted or a sorted T cell fraction (not recorded which). The receptors come from a male donor with ankylosing spondylitis or in good health (not recorded which).

This clonotype was detected ten times or more. The chain carries TRBV12-3 or TRBV12-4 and TRBJ2-5; the D gene is possibly TRBD1 (5 bases). This CDR3 comprises 13 residues. The V gene lost 3 bases and the J gene lost 5 bases, with 10 bases spanning the gap. The CDR3 loop reads CASSFSGMETQYF. CDR3 DNA: TGTGCCAGCAGTTTTTCAGGGATGGAGACCCAGTACTTC.

Only a few counts were recorded for this clonotype. This chain connects TRBV20-1 to TRBJ1-1; D possibly corresponds to TRBD1 (6 bases). The V end lost 3 bases, the J end lost 3 bases, and 14 bases lay between the germline ends. CDR1 is DFQATT and CDR2 is SNEGSKA in the germline V gene (reference sequence). There are 14 residues in the CDR3. CDR3 sequence (DNA): TGCAGTGCTAGGCCCGCGGGGGCCTACACTGAAGCTTTCTTT. Protein: CSARPAGAYTEAFF.

This chain links TRBV27 with TRBJ2-7, with 7 nucleotides matching TRBD2. This CDR3 spans 13 amino acids. V gave up 4 bases and J gave up 6 bases; unmatched junction bases: 6. CDR1 and CDR2 from the germline V gene are MNHEY and SMNVEV (reference sequence). The chain's CDR3 is CASSSGGRGEQYF. DNA of the CDR3: TGTGCCAGCAGTTCGGGGGGAAGGGGCGAGCAGTACTTC.

V usage is TRBV5-1 and J usage is TRBJ1-1, with 8 bases aligning to TRBD1. The J segment lost 11 bases and the V segment lost 0 bases, leaving 3 bases of the junction unmatched. Per the germline V gene, CDR1 is SGHRS and CDR2 is YFSETQ. This CDR3 has 12 residues. CDR3 sequence: CASSLGQGAAFF. CDR3 nucleotide sequence: TGCGCCAGCAGCTTGGGTCAGGGGGCCGCTTTCTTT.

This clonotype was found a few times. This chain links TRBV20-1 with TRBJ2-5; D possibly corresponds to TRBD1 (6 bases). Germline CDR1 is DFQATT and CDR2 is SNEGSKA (reference sequence). The CDR3 totals 14 residues. Trimming stripped 3 bases from V and 0 bases from J, with 11 bases between. In nucleotides, the CDR3 is TGCAGTGCTAGGACAGGATGGTACCAAGAGACCCAGTACTTC. As protein: CSARTGWYQETQYF.

This clonotype was seen repeatedly, ten times or more. The chain joins TRBV7-6 to TRBJ2-7; D is perhaps TRBD2 (5 bases). Trimming shortened V by 1 base and J by 5 bases, and 12 bases separated the two germline ends. This CDR3 region has 14 residues. Germline CDR1 reads SGHVS; CDR2 reads FNYEAQ. The CDR3, as DNA: TGTGCCAGCAGCTTAGTCCTCGAGGGCGACGAGCAGTACTTC. Amino acid sequence: CASSLVLEGDEQYF.

This clonotype was observed a handful of times. The rearrangement joins TRBV10-3 to TRBJ2-1; 13 nucleotides agree with TRBD2. The CDR3 loop spans 14 amino acids. Germline V gene lookup returns CDR1 ENHRY and CDR2 SYGVKD. J was trimmed by 8 bases and V by 6 bases; bases with no gene match: 4. CDR3 bases: TGTGCCATCAGGGGACTAGCGGGAATCGATGAGCAGTTCTTC. This gives the protein CAIRGLAGIDEQFF.

This clonotype was recorded many times. The chain combines TRBV6-1 with TRBJ2-6, with 7 bases matching TRBD1. Per germline, CDR1 MNHNS and CDR2 SASEGT. The CDR3 sequence is 16 residues long. V lost 5 bases and J lost 0; bases outside the gene matches: 4. CDR3 loop: CASSRDSLSGANVLTF. CDR3 coding DNA: TGTGCCAGCAGTCGGGACAGCCTCTCTGGGGCCAACGTCCTGACTTTC.

This clonotype turned up a few times. The DNA of the CDR3 is TGCAGTGCTAAACGCCACGGACAGGGGGCGAGTCCCGAGTACTTC. This encodes CSAKRHGQGASPEYF. This chain links TRBV20-1 with TRBJ2-4, with TRBD1 matching 11 bases. With V trimmed by 4 bases and J by 14 bases, 16 bases remained unmatched. The CDR3 is 15 residues long. Germline V gives CDR1 DFQATT, CDR2 SNEGSKA (reference sequence).

The V gene is TRBV4-1, the J gene TRBJ1-5; perhaps TRBD1 as D (5 bases). V shed 1 base and J shed 5 bases, with 15 bases lying between them. The CDR3 length is 16 residues. Germline V gene lookup returns CDR1 MGHRA and CDR2 YSYEKL. The CDR3 region is CASSQVPGGIHQPQHF. The CDR3 DNA follows: TGCGCCAGCAGCCAAGTCCCCGGGGGGATTCATCAGCCCCAGCATTTT.

To note about this clonotype: This may be a read error, as it is one base from a much larger clone. The conserved final phenylalanine or tryptophan is absent from the CDR3, which likely points to a read error. This chain uses TRBV20-1 with TRBJ2-7; 7 nucleotides match TRBD2. CDR1 DFQATT and CDR2 SNEGSKA come from the germline V gene (reference sequence). CDR3 length equals 15 residues. V was clipped by 0 bases and J by 4 bases; unmatched bases: 9. The CDR3 sequence is CSARDPASGPYEQYY. The CDR3 nucleotides read TGCAGTGCTAGAGATCCGGCTAGCGGCCCTTACGAGCAGTACTAC.

Concerning this clonotype itself: This may come from a read error, since a much larger clone is one base off. The chain carries TRBV20-1 and TRBJ2-5; the match to TRBD1 covers 9 bases. CDR1 is DFQATT, CDR2 SNEGSKA, per germline (reference sequence). This CDR3 comprises 12 residues. The CDR3 region has the DNA TGCGGTGCTCGGACAGGGGTTGAGACCCAGTACTTC. Translating gives CGARTGVETQYF.

This clonotype was recorded many times. The chain joins TRBV6-5 to TRBJ2-7; 12 nucleotides line up with TRBD2. The germline CDR1 and CDR2 sequences are MNHEY and SVGAGI. The V and J ends lost 4 bases and 3 bases, in that order; junction bases with no gene match: 10. The CDR3 is 17 residues long. This CDR3 is CASSSLLLAGGIYEQYF. The CDR3 DNA sequence: TGTGCCAGCAGTTCCCTACTACTAGCGGGAGGAATCTACGAGCAGTACTTC.

This clonotype was seen at least ten times. The gene calls are TRBV6-1 and TRBJ1-5; D remains ambiguous. With 3 bases removed from V and 4 bases from J, the gap between germline ends came to 13 bases. The CDR3 covers 15 residues. Germline CDR1 is MNHNS and CDR2 is SASEGT. The CDR3 is CASSDGGGSNQPQHF. The CDR3 nucleotides read TGTGCCAGCAGTGACGGTGGAGGGAGTAATCAGCCCCAGCATTTT.